The 28 T cell receptor beta chains below come from one sample, sequenced in a study of cytomegalovirus exposure and HLA in healthy donors. The primer mix had 60 Vbeta and 13 Jbeta primers. TCRdb's table, derived via immunoSEQ multiplex PCR, lists solely in-frame clones and lacks some. The table lists fewer than 100,000 clones, about three quarters of them singletons. Source material: PBMCs. These receptors were taken from a female donor in good health and CMV-seronegative.

The chain recombines TRBV5-1 with TRBJ2-7; TRBD1 aligns across 9 bases. The CDR3 length is 15 residues. Germline lookup yields CDR1 SGHRS and CDR2 YFSETQ. Losses at the gene ends were 0 bases for V and 4 bases for J; bases not matched to a gene: 5. The CDR3 region has the DNA TGCGCCAGCAGCTTGGAAGGACAGGGGCCTTACGAGCAGTACTTC. Translated: CASSLEGQGPYEQYF.

This rearrangement joins TRBV18 to TRBJ2-7; 8 bases are shared with TRBD1. This CDR3 region has 12 residues. J lost 12 bases, V lost 4 bases, and 8 bases had no gene match. Germline loops: CDR1 KGHSH, CDR2 LQKENI. This CDR3 reads CASSLDRGGWYF. CDR3 nucleotide sequence: TGTGCCAGCTCACTAGACAGGGGAGGTTGGTACTTC.

The V call is TRBV6-6, the J call TRBJ1-1, with D tentatively TRBD1 (6 bases). V was clipped by 5 bases and J by 5 bases, with 18 bases between them. The germline gives CDR1 MNHNY, CDR2 SVGAGI (reference sequence). The CDR3 contains 15 residues. Written as DNA, the CDR3 is TGTGCCAGCAGTGGGATGGGGGCGCTGGGAACTGAAGCTTTCTTT. Its protein is CASSGMGALGTEAFF.

This chain links TRBV29-1 with TRBJ1-1; D might be TRBD1 (6 bases). CDR3 length: 16 residues. CDR1 and CDR2 (germline): SQVTM, ANQGSEA. V was pared by 1 base and J by 6 bases, with 21 bases between. The CDR3: CSVEVLGQGPEAEAFF. CDR3 nucleotides: TGCAGCGTTGAAGTTTTAGGGCAGGGGCCGGAGGCTGAAGCTTTCTTT.

In DNA, the CDR3 is TGTGCCAGCAGCCGCGGGACAGGGTTTTTCGAGCAGTACTTC. Translating it yields CASSRGTGFFEQYF. V usage is TRBV5-6 and J usage is TRBJ2-7; 9 bases fit TRBD1. Germline values: CDR1 SGHDT, CDR2 YYEEEE. V shed 4 bases, J shed 6 bases, and the junction held 8 bases outside the gene matches. This CDR3 is built from 14 residues.

The genes are TRBV19 and TRBJ2-2; D call uncertain. The ends were cut back, 6 bases at V and 1 base at J, with 9 bases in the middle. The CDR3 has 14 amino acids. Germline loops: CDR1 LNHDA, CDR2 SQIVND (reference sequence). DNA for the CDR3: TGTGCCAGTAGCCTTGACAAGAACACCGGGGAGCTGTTTTTT. It codes for CASSLDKNTGELFF.

The rearrangement uses TRBV27 and TRBJ1-1; D unclear. Germline V gene data show CDR1 as MNHEY and CDR2 as SMNVEV (reference sequence). The CDR3 totals 18 residues. Trimming took 6 bases from V and 5 from J, leaving 28 bases between them. The CDR3 here is CASRTQAGSMVGWTEAFF. CDR3 DNA sequence: TGTGCCAGCAGGACCCAAGCCGGGTCCATGGTTGGATGGACTGAAGCTTTCTTT.

The chain carries TRBV18 and TRBJ2-1; D may be TRBD2 (5 bases). The germline V gene encodes CDR1 KGHSH and CDR2 LQKENI. V lost 5 bases, J lost 8 bases, and 13 bases lay in between. The CDR3 consists of 13 residues. The chain's CDR3 is CASSEDSSDEQFF. CDR3 DNA sequence: TGTGCCAGCTCAGAGGACTCCTCGGATGAGCAGTTCTTC.

This clone was counted a few times. The chain joins TRBV4-3 to TRBJ1-3, with D possibly being TRBD1 (6 bases). V was trimmed by 4 bases and J by 0 bases, leaving 13 bases between them. This CDR3 spans 16 amino acids. Germline loops: CDR1 LGHNA, CDR2 YSLEER. CDR3 DNA: TGCGCCAGCAGCCCCTCGACAGGTACCTCTGGAAACACCATATATTTT. It is translated as CASSPSTGTSGNTIYF.

The J gene is TRBJ2-5, the V gene TRBV6-5; D is perhaps TRBD2 (6 bases). V lost 2 bases, J lost 2 bases, and 9 bases lay in between. This CDR3 is 14 amino acids long. The V gene's germline CDR1 is MNHEY and CDR2 SVGAGI. The DNA of the CDR3 is TGTGCCAGCAGTTACAGAGCGGGTCAAGAGACCCAGTACTTC. Translation: CASSYRAGQETQYF.

This chain joins TRBV19 and TRBJ1-5; TRBD1 aligns across 8 bases. Germline V gene data show CDR1 as LNHDA and CDR2 as SQIVND (reference sequence). V lost 4 bases and J lost 2; bases outside the gene matches: 4. CDR3 length: 15 residues. The CDR3 DNA follows: TGTGCCAGTAGTAGGACAGGGAAGGGCAATCAGCCCCAGCATTTT. This gives the protein CASSRTGKGNQPQHF.

The chain couples TRBV15 to TRBJ1-1, with TRBD1 matching over 7 bases. The CDR3 consists of 14 residues. V shed 5 bases and J 4 bases; nucleotides not matched to a gene: 7. The germline gives CDR1 LNHNV, CDR2 YYDKDF (reference sequence). Here the CDR3 DNA reads TGTGCCACCAGCGCCTACAGGGGCAGCACTGAAGCTTTCTTT. This codes for CATSAYRGSTEAFF.

The chain employs TRBV5-4 and TRBJ1-4; D may be TRBD1 (5 bases). The CDR3 length is 14 residues. Trimming took off 2 bases at V and 3 bases at J, with 8 bases between the two ends. Germline CDR1 reads SGHNT; CDR2 reads YYREEE (reference sequence). CDR3 DNA: TGTGCCAGCAGCTTAAAACAGGCTAATGAAAAACTGTTTTTT. It translates to CASSLKQANEKLFF.

The chain combines TRBV7-6 with TRBJ1-5, with 9 bases matching TRBD1. CDR1 and CDR2 (germline): SGHVS, FNYEAQ. The CDR3 runs to 16 residues. With V trimmed by 5 bases and J by 1 base, 6 bases remained unmatched. CDR3 in DNA: TGTGCCAGCAGCCCCTCTGACAGGGGGAGCAATCAGCCCCAGCATTTT. Protein: CASSPSDRGSNQPQHF.

This chain joins TRBV28 and TRBJ1-2, with 7 bases identical to TRBD1. After removal of 6 bases from V and 6 bases from J, the junction contained 4 bases not matched to a gene. CDR3 length: 12 residues. Germline CDR1 is MDHEN and CDR2 is SYDVKM. CDR3 sequence reads: CASSTGENGYTF. CDR3 DNA: TGTGCCAGCAGCACAGGGGAAAATGGCTACACCTTC.

This chain connects TRBV6-5 to TRBJ2-7; TRBD1 aligns across 7 bases. The CDR3 is made up of 14 amino acids. With 6 bases clipped from V and 3 bases from J, the junction kept 8 bases outside the gene matches. The V gene's germline CDR1 is MNHEY and CDR2 SVGAGI. The CDR3, as DNA: TGTGCCAGCAGCCGGGACAGATTTATCTACGAGCAGTACTTC. Encoded protein: CASSRDRFIYEQYF.

The V gene is TRBV5-4, the J gene TRBJ1-1, with D tentatively TRBD1 (5 bases). This CDR3 comprises 13 residues. V lost 3 bases and J 6 bases, leaving 12 bases between the germline ends. Germline V gene lookup returns CDR1 SGHNT and CDR2 YYREEE (reference sequence). CDR3 coding DNA: TGTGCCAGCAGCTCGGCAGGGAGGGCTGAAGCTTTCTTT. As protein: CASSSAGRAEAFF.

The chain is built from TRBV19 and TRBJ2-2; tentative D call: TRBD2 (5 bases). The CDR3 is made up of 14 amino acids. V was pared by 1 base and J by 7 bases, with 10 bases between. Germline lookup yields CDR1 LNHDA and CDR2 SQIVND (reference sequence). The CDR3 DNA reads TGTGCCAGTAGTATAGTAGGACGGGGCGGGGAGCTGTTTTTT. This translates into CASSIVGRGGELFF.

This clone has more than one count but fewer than ten. This chain uses TRBV5-1 with TRBJ2-5; D uncertain. This CDR3 spans 14 amino acids. Germline values: CDR1 SGHRS, CDR2 YFSETQ. V was pared by 3 bases and J by 2 bases, with 11 bases between. The CDR3 DNA is TGCGCCAGCAGCTCTTCGCAGACTCAAGAGACCCAGTACTTC. Its protein is CASSSSQTQETQYF.

V is TRBV4-3 and J is TRBJ2-5, with a possible D match to TRBD1 (5 bases). CDR1 and CDR2 from the germline V gene are LGHNA and YSLEER. Trimming removed 4 bases at V and 3 bases at J, with 12 bases between. This CDR3 is 14 amino acids long. CDR3 DNA sequence: TGCGCCAGCAGCCGGTTAGGGGAAGAAGAGACCCAGTACTTC. Translation: CASSRLGEEETQYF.

The rearrangement links TRBV6-5 to TRBJ1-1, with 9 nucleotides matching TRBD1. The V and J ends lost 6 bases and 5 bases, in that order; junction bases with no gene match: 7. This CDR3 spans 14 amino acids. Germline values: CDR1 MNHEY, CDR2 SVGAGI. The CDR3 is CASSLTGGVTEAFF. As DNA, the CDR3 is TGTGCCAGCAGCCTTACAGGGGGCGTTACTGAAGCTTTCTTT.

The chain links TRBV5-6 to TRBJ2-5, with 7 bases aligning to TRBD1. The DNA matches TRBJ2-7 better at its end, which makes the J call doubtful. The CDR3 loop spans 15 amino acids. The germline CDR1 and CDR2 sequences are SGHDT and YYEEEE. In DNA, the CDR3 is TGTGCCAGCAGCTTGTCGGGGACAGTCTCCTACGAGCAGTACTTC. As protein: CASSLSGTVSYEQYF.

V and J are TRBV4-3 and TRBJ2-3; 7 nucleotides line up with TRBD1. The CDR3 covers 16 residues. Germline V CDR1 and CDR2: LGHNA, YSLEER. V gave up 4 bases and J gave up 0 bases; unmatched junction bases: 7. The CDR3 is CASSPRGSLSTDTQYF. For the CDR3, the DNA is TGCGCCAGCAGCCCCAGGGGGAGCCTAAGCACAGATACGCAGTATTTT.

The J gene is TRBJ1-2, the V gene TRBV19; 8 positions match TRBD1. The V and J ends lost 9 bases and 3 bases, in that order; junction bases with no gene match: 9. The germline V gene has CDR1 LNHDA and CDR2 SQIVND (reference sequence). This CDR3 has 14 amino acids. The CDR3 sequence is CASGMDRAYYGYTF. The DNA of the CDR3 is TGTGCCAGCGGAATGGACAGGGCCTACTATGGCTACACCTTC. Full variable domain (remainder filled in from reference TRBV19 and TRBJ1-2): DGGITQSPKYLFRKEGQNVTLSCEQNLNHDAMYWYRQDPGQGLRLIYYSQIVNDFQKGDIAEGYSVSREKKESFPLTVTSAQKNPTAFYLCASGMDRAYYGYTFGSGTRLTVV.

This chain joins TRBV5-1 and TRBJ1-2; the match to TRBD1 covers 12 bases. The V and J ends lost 4 bases and 3 bases, in that order; junction bases with no gene match: 4. The CDR3 length is 15 residues. Germline CDR1 SGHRS, CDR2 YFSETQ. The DNA for the CDR3 is TGCGCCAGCAGCACAGGGACAGGGGGCGACTATGGCTACACCTTC. It yields the protein CASSTGTGGDYGYTF. Full variable domain (missing parts from reference TRBV5-1 and TRBJ1-2): KAGVTQTPRYLIKTRGQQVTLSCSPISGHRSVSWYQQTPGQGLQFLFEYFSETQRNKGNFPGRFSGRQFSNSRSEMNVSTLELGDSALYLCASSTGTGGDYGYTFGSGTRLTVV.

The CDR3 DNA follows: TGTGCCAGCAGTGCTGACAGGGCCTCAGGAAACACCATATATTTT. It encodes CASSADRASGNTIYF. The V call is TRBV6-1, the J call TRBJ1-3; 7 bases are a match to TRBD1. Germline CDR1 reads MNHNS; CDR2 reads SASEGT. The ends lost 4 bases at V and 4 bases at J; junction bases unmatched: 7. The CDR3 loop spans 15 amino acids.

The chain joins TRBV7-8 to TRBJ1-1; D is uncertain. CDR3 length: 12 amino acids. Looked up from germline, CDR1 is SGHVS and CDR2 is FQNEAQ. V was shortened by 0 bases and J by 7 bases, with 6 bases between the two germline ends. This chain's CDR3 is CASSLAGGEAFF. CDR3 sequence (DNA): TGTGCCAGCAGCTTAGCCGGCGGTGAAGCTTTCTTT. Based on the CDR3 plus reference TRBV7-8 and TRBJ1-1, the full variable domain is GAGVSQSPRYKVAKRGQDVALRCDPISGHVSLFWYQQALGQGPEFLTYFQNEAQLDKSGLPSDRFFAERPEGSVSTLKIQRTQQEDSAVYLCASSLAGGEAFFGQGTRLTVV.

The genes are TRBV29-1 and TRBJ2-7; 8 bases map to TRBD1. The V gene's germline CDR1 is SQVTM and CDR2 ANQGSEA. The ends lost 7 bases at V and 5 bases at J; junction bases unmatched: 13. The CDR3 is made up of 14 amino acids. CDR3 in DNA: TGCAGCGCCGGCGGGACAGGAGGGAACAACGAGCAGTACTTC. Translation: CSAGGTGGNNEQYF.